The 16 T cell receptor beta chains below were found in one sample sequenced in a study of post-analysis software for immune sequencing data. No cognate antigen is known for these TCRs. Each TCR beta cDNA library carried unique molecular identifiers. TCRdb redid the calling of the PCR reads with MiXCR, one entry per CDR3 protein. Of 600,000 to 750,000 distinct CDR3 sequences detected, 55% to 60% appear once; the ten largest clones hold 10% to 12%. Study findings and constraints: The study found TRBV5-6, TRBV5-1 and TRBV20-1 among five or six TRBV segments more frequent in patients than controls.

Sequencing was performed on blood. The source is a girl under 10 years old with multiple sclerosis.

CDR3: CASSLASEESQYF. As DNA, the CDR3 is TGTGCCAGCAGCTTAGCGAGTGAGGAAAGCCAGTACTTC. This chain uses TRBV7-9 with TRBJ2-5, with D unclear. Germline V gives CDR1 SEHNR, CDR2 FQNEAQ (reference sequence). CDR3 length: 13 residues. Trimming left V 0 bases short and J 10 bases short, with 12 bases between.

With respect to this clonotype: The junction departs from germline at one end; a sequencing error may be responsible. The DNA for the CDR3 is TGTGCCAGCAGCTTTATCAGGGGGTCACACAATGATCAGTTCTTC. It specifies CASSFIRGSHNDQFF. This chain joins TRBV7-9 and TRBJ2-1; TRBD1 matches at 7 bases. The CDR3 contains 15 residues. Per germline, CDR1 SEHNR and CDR2 FQNEAQ (reference sequence).

The rearrangement joins TRBV5-1 to TRBJ1-4; D unclear. The V gene lost 1 base and the J gene lost 0 bases, with 10 bases spanning the gap. Germline V gene lookup returns CDR1 SGHRS and CDR2 YFSETQ. The CDR3 loop spans 16 amino acids. The CDR3: CASSLTTGPTNEKLFF. As DNA, the CDR3 is TGCGCCAGCAGCTTGACGACCGGACCAACTAATGAAAAACTGTTTTTT.

The genes are TRBV29-1 and TRBJ1-2; 11 nucleotides line up with TRBD1. The CDR3 totals 15 residues. Per the germline V gene, CDR1 is SQVTM and CDR2 is ANQGSEA. V was clipped by 3 bases and J by 4 bases; unmatched bases: 7. In DNA, the CDR3 is TGCAGCGTTGACTATAGGGACAGGGGGATCTATGGCTACACCTTC. Translating gives CSVDYRDRGIYGYTF. Based on the CDR3 plus reference TRBV29-1 and TRBJ1-2, the full variable domain is SAVISQKPSRDICQRGTSLTIQCQVDSQVTMMFWYRQQPGQSLTLIATANQGSEATYESGFVIDKFPISRPNLTFSTLTVSNMSPEDSSIYLCSVDYRDRGIYGYTFGSGTRLTVV.

This chain connects TRBV5-5 to TRBJ2-1; TRBD2 agrees at 12 bases. V shed 3 bases and J 1 base; nucleotides not matched to a gene: 2. This CDR3 comprises 16 residues. The germline CDR1 and CDR2 sequences are SGHKS and YYEKEE (reference sequence). DNA for the CDR3: TGTGCCAGCAGCTGGCTAGCGGGAGGGTCCTACAATGAGCAGTTCTTC. It is translated as CASSWLAGGSYNEQFF.

The chain couples TRBV29-1 to TRBJ1-2; D call uncertain. In germline, CDR1 is SQVTM, CDR2 ANQGSEA. Trimming took off 4 bases at V and 3 bases at J, with 9 bases between the two ends. The CDR3 has 12 residues. The CDR3 loop reads CSVVGLYYGYTF. The CDR3 nucleotides read TGCAGCGTTGTCGGCCTCTACTATGGCTACACCTTC.

This rearrangement joins TRBV6-2 or TRBV6-3 to TRBJ2-1; D is tentatively TRBD1 or TRBD2 (6 bases each). Trimming removed 6 bases from V and 15 bases from J, with 21 bases in between. CDR3 length equals 13 residues. Per germline, CDR1 MNHEY and CDR2 SVGEGT. CDR3 DNA: TGTGCCAGCAGCTCTCACACTAGACAGGAGGGGTTCTTC. This encodes CASSSHTRQEGFF.

V usage is TRBV9 and J usage is TRBJ2-7, with TRBD1 identical over 7 bases. CDR1 and CDR2 (germline): SGDLS, YYNGEE. The CDR3 totals 14 residues. The V segment lost 4 bases and the J segment 4 bases; nucleotides outside the gene matches: 8. CDR3 region: CASSPRQGGYEQYF. DNA for the CDR3: TGTGCCAGCAGCCCGCGACAGGGTGGTTACGAGCAGTACTTC.

In the case of this clonotype: At one end, the junction sequence differs from germline, possibly due to a read error. V usage is TRBV7-8 and J usage is TRBJ2-1, with 11 bases lining up with TRBD2. The CDR3 totals 17 residues. Germline values: CDR1 SGHVS, CDR2 FQNEAQ. The CDR3 spells CVSRPRLAGGLYNEQFF. For the CDR3, the DNA is TGTGTCAGCAGGCCTCGTCTAGCGGGAGGCCTCTACAATGAGCAGTTCTTC.

The CDR3 nucleotides read TGCAGTGCTAGAGAAGGAGCGACGGTTGAAGCTTTCTTT. Its translation: CSAREGATVEAFF. V and J are TRBV20-1 and TRBJ1-1; D is uncertain. Germline CDR1 and CDR2: DFQATT and SNEGSKA (reference sequence). This CDR3 has 13 amino acids. V gave up 0 bases and J gave up 7 bases, with 12 bases separating them.

The V and J genes are TRBV11-2 and TRBJ2-4; 7 nucleotides line up with TRBD2. The length of the CDR3 is 14 residues. The germline gives CDR1 SGHAT, CDR2 FQNNGV. J was trimmed by 4 bases and V by 5 bases; bases with no gene match: 5. CDR3 bases: TGTGCCAGCAGCCCCGGGCGGGGGAAAAACATTCAGTACTTC. This encodes CASSPGRGKNIQYF.

This clonotype was seen a few times. The J gene is TRBJ1-2, the V gene TRBV12-3 or TRBV12-4; D is possibly TRBD1 (5 bases). V was cut by 8 bases and J by 5 bases, with 27 bases left in between. The CDR3 is 17 residues long. The CDR3 DNA sequence: TGTGCCAGCGTGGAAGACCCGAACAGGAACCTGGGGTATGGCTACACCTTC. It is translated as CASVEDPNRNLGYGYTF.

CDR3 residues: CATRPGQSEYNEQFF. In nucleotides, the CDR3 is TGTGCCACCAGACCGGGACAGTCGGAATACAATGAGCAGTTCTTC. The J gene is TRBJ2-1, the V gene TRBV24-1; 7 bases line up with TRBD1. From germline, CDR1 is KGHDR and CDR2 SFDVKD. Germline trimming cut 7 bases from V and 4 bases from J; bases unmatched to any gene: 9. The CDR3 sequence is 15 residues long.

The rearrangement links TRBV6-1 to TRBJ2-7; 12 bases line up with TRBD2. The V segment lost 4 bases and the J segment 1 base; nucleotides outside the gene matches: 8. Looked up from germline, CDR1 is MNHNS and CDR2 is SASEGT. The CDR3 extends over 17 amino acids. The CDR3 region has the DNA TGTGCCAGCAGTGGGTACTCTGGACTAGCGGGGTCCTACGAGCAGTACTTC. Residues: CASSGYSGLAGSYEQYF.

This clonotype was counted between two and nine times. The chain couples TRBV6-6 to TRBJ2-7; maybe TRBD2 (6 bases). CDR1 MNHNY and CDR2 SVGAGI come from the germline V gene (reference sequence). This CDR3 has 13 residues. V gave up 6 bases and J gave up 2 bases, with 11 bases separating them. CDR3 protein: CASRREATYEQYF. Written as DNA, the CDR3 is TGTGCCAGCAGAAGGGAGGCCACCTACGAGCAGTACTTC.

The chain couples TRBV2 to TRBJ2-5; TRBD1 is a possible D gene (6 bases). CDR3 length: 13 residues. Germline assignment: CDR1 SNHLY and CDR2 FYNNEI. V lost 6 bases, J lost 3 bases, and 11 bases lay in between. CDR3 nucleotides: TGTGCCAGCAGGGGGGCAATAAAAGAGACCCAGTACTTC. Translating it yields CASRGAIKETQYF.